This T cell receptor beta chain was profiled in a study of graft-versus-host responses after intestinal transplantation. Overall study context: Induction using anti-thymocyte globulin, followed by tacrolimus and steroids for 3 to 4 years, was given to all recipients. General study findings and limits: The presence of high graft-versus-host to host-versus-graft clonal ratios in allografts characterized patients with graft-donor T cell macrochimerism. HvG clone declines early post-transplant were associated with peak circulating GvH levels. Researchers found GvH clones in recipient marrow, and some showed up first in ileum or blood.

Comments on this clone: Antigen specificity is unknown.

Profiled with immunoSEQ multiplex PCR; TCRdb holds only in-frame clones, not every one. The repertoire holds around 25,000 clones, with more than 75% as singletons. Per germline, CDR1 KGHSH and CDR2 LQKENI. The germline V and J ends were trimmed by 3 bases and 1 base, with 11 bases remaining between them. The CDR3 sequence is 15 residues long. The sequence was collected from a human donor who received an intestinal transplant. V and J are TRBV18 and TRBJ2-3, with a possible D match to TRBD1 (6 bases). The specimen was unstimulated CD4+ T cells sorted from spleen or lymph node cells, collected before intestinal transplant. CDR3 in amino acids: CASSPSGDRTDTQYF. The CDR3 bases are TGTGCCAGCTCACCCTCAGGGGACCGCACAGATACGCAGTATTTT.